A selection of T cell receptor beta chains follows, all from one sample in a study of T cell responses to AZD1222 COVID-19 vaccine. This table comes from immunoSEQ multiplex PCR, and its TCRdb copy is limited to in-frame clones, with some not included. Among approximately 120,000 clones listed, roughly 86% were seen once. The specimen was peripheral blood, collected 28 days after the second AZD1222 dose. The receptors originated from an adult who received the AZD1222 COVID-19 vaccine. CDR3s include the opening cysteine and the closing phenylalanine or tryptophan. The D gene is left open where the match is weak. A row's size may be missing; if present it is once, few, many or a size class.

V	size	J	D	length	DNA	CDR3
TRBV7-9	.	TRBJ1-1	.	16	TGTGCCAGCAGCTTTCGGGCAGACTTGGCGGGCACTGAAGCTTTCTTT	CASSFRADLAGTEAFF
TRBV7-2	.	TRBJ1-5	.	12	TGTGCCAGCAGCTTAGCAGTAGGGCCCCAGCATTTT	CASSLAVGPQHF
TRBV21-1	.	TRBJ1-2	.	16	TGTGCCAGCAGCAAATCCGACAGGGGCGATCACTATGGCTACACCTTC	CASSKSDRGDHYGYTF
TRBV5-1	.	TRBJ2-1	TRBD1	21	TGCGCCAGCAGCATCAGTGCGGACAGGGGAAACCCCACTTTGATTTACAATGAGCAGTTCTTC	CASSISADRGNPTLIYNEQFF
TRBV7-3	.	TRBJ2-3	.	12	TGTGCCAGCAGCTTGGCTTCAGATACGCAGTATTTT	CASSLASDTQYF
TRBV5-1	once	TRBJ1-1	TRBD1	16	TGCGCCAGCAGCTTGGGCTTAGGGGGCGGGAACACTGAAGCTTTCTTT	CASSLGLGGGNTEAFF
TRBV29-1	.	TRBJ2-3	.	13	TGCAGCGTTGAAGATAGCGTTAGAACAGCGCAGTATTTT	CSVEDSVRTAQYF
TRBV7-2	.	TRBJ1-2	.	12	TGTGCCAGCAGCTTATTGGCCCATGGCTACACCTTC	CASSLLAHGYTF
TRBV6-2/TRBV6-3	.	TRBJ1-2	.	15	TGTGCCAGCAGTCGTACGGACCCCACCCTCCTTGGCTACACCTTC	CASSRTDPTLLGYTF
TRBV2	.	TRBJ2-7	TRBD2	14	TGTGCCAGCAGTACTGGGACTAGTCCGCGGGAGCAGTACTTC	CASSTGTSPREQYF
TRBV9	once	TRBJ1-3	.	18	TGTGCCAGCAGCCCAGACCCCTTGACAGGAACCTCTGGAAACACCATATATTTT	CASSPDPLTGTSGNTIYF
TRBV4-3	.	TRBJ2-3	TRBD2	16	TGCGCCAGCAGCCAAGATGGGGGTAGCGGGTCAGATACGCAGTATTTT	CASSQDGGSGSDTQYF
TRBV5-6	.	TRBJ1-4	.	14	TGTGCCAGCAGCTTCAGCAGCGTGGTGGGAAAACTGTTTTTT	CASSFSSVVGKLFF
TRBV7-9	.	TRBJ2-2	TRBD1	15	TGTGCCAGCAGCTCGGGACAGGACGCCACCGGGGAGCTGTTTTTT	CASSSGQDATGELFF
TRBV29-1	.	TRBJ2-3	.	12	TGCAGCGTTCGGAGGTTCACAGATACGCAGTATTTT	CSVRRFTDTQYF
TRBV19	.	TRBJ1-2	.	18	TGTGCCAGTAGTACTCCTCTCCGGAGGGCTAGAGATAACTATGGCTACACCTTC	CASSTPLRRARDNYGYTF